This T cell receptor (beta chain) was retrieved from a study of T cell changes during pregnancy in multiple sclerosis. The germline V gene encodes CDR1 SNHLY and CDR2 FYNNEI. The ends were cut back, 6 bases at V and 1 base at J, with 12 bases in the middle. The CDR3 covers 14 residues. Data came from immunoSEQ multiplex PCR; TCRdb stores just in-frame clones and leaves some out. The table records tens of thousands of clones, around 94% of them present only once. The V and J genes are TRBV2 and TRBJ1-1; TRBD1 might be the D (5 bases). The source is a female donor with multiple sclerosis, enrolled in a pregnancy study. The input for sequencing was peripheral blood, taken after pregnancy. The CDR3 loop is CASSPRDWNTEAFF. The CDR3, as DNA: TGTGCCAGCAGCCCCAGGGACTGGAACACTGAAGCTTTCTTT.